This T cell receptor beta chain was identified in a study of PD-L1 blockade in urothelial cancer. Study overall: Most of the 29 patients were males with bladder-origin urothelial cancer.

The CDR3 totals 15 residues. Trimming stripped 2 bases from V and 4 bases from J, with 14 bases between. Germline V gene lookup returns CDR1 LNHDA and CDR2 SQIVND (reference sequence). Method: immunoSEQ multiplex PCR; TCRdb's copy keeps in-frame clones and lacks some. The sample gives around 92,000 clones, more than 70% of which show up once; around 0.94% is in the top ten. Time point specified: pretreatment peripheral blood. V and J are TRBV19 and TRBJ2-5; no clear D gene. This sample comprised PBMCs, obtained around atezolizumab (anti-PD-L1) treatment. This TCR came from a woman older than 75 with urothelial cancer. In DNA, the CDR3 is TGTGCCAGTAGTATAACGAGTGGCAGGTCAGAGACCCAGTACTTC. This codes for CASSITSGRSETQYF.